What follows describes a single TCR beta chain. Its specificity is not known. Time point meaning: after neoadjuvant nivolumab, at surgical resection. This sample was taken from a study of neoadjuvant anti-PD-1 for oral cavity cancer. Looking at the study overall: Patients mostly received three to four biweekly nivolumab doses at 3 mg/kg before surgery. Non-progressing patients received a fourth nivolumab dose near day 43, then surgery on days 50-56.

Germline V lookup: CDR1 MDHEN, CDR2 SYDVKM. V gave up 8 bases and J gave up 4 bases, with 27 bases separating them. The CDR3 contains 17 residues. PBMC libraries mostly used around 460 ng of input genomic DNA, with six replicates per sample. TCRdb keeps only in-frame clones here, not all; method: immunoSEQ multiplex PCR. The table lists about 68,000 clones, roughly 85% of them singletons. General study results and limits: PBMC Gini-index clonality exceeded responders' in non-responders post-nivolumab.

The receptor comes from a person between 40 and 79 years old with oral cavity squamous cell carcinoma. Material: PBMCs, obtained after nivolumab (anti-PD-1) treatment. The chain carries TRBV28 and TRBJ2-7, with a tentative D call TRBD2 (5 bases). CDR3 bases: TGTGCCAGCGCGGTGCGTCGGACTGAAGCTCCCTCATACGAGCAGTACTTC. Translating it yields CASAVRRTEAPSYEQYF.